This T cell receptor beta chain was sequenced for a study of shared clonotypes between healthy human individuals. Profiled with immunoSEQ multiplex PCR; TCRdb holds only in-frame clones, not every one. This sample yields about half a million clones, of which approximately 82% are seen a single time; around 11% belongs to the top ten. Germline V CDR1 and CDR2: MDHEN, SYDVKM. V shed 1 base and J shed 11 bases, with 3 bases lying between them. The CDR3 is 11 residues long. Sequencing used PBMCs. This sequence was found in a woman in her forties in good health. Some clones in this sample may be carry-over from other donors' samples. This chain uses TRBV28 with TRBJ1-6, with D hard to call. The chain's CDR3 is CASSLSAPLHF. The DNA of the CDR3 is TGTGCCAGCAGTTTATCCGCACCCCTCCACTTT.